The next 15 T cell receptor beta chains were all read from a single sample in a study of regulatory T cells in long-lasting Graves disease listed by TCRdb under 2021. Library creation used multiplex PCR. TCRdb names Illumina HiSeq 4000 as the instrument used. CDR3 regions were amplified by Arm-PCR with iRepertoire HTBI primers to construct TCR beta libraries. In TCRdb, the public reads were trimmed at Q25 with fastp and aligned with MiXCR, with productive beta chains retained. CDR3 protein duplicates are merged, each entry listing the most common genes and DNA. The sample profile shows more than 400,000 distinct CDR3 sequences; around 15% of them were found once. 9.5% to 12% of the sample belongs to the ten largest clones. The time point label here, explained by the study, means: newly diagnosed GD, antithyroid drugs for less than 3 months. For both TCR sequencing and RNA sequencing, RNA was extracted from PBMCs in TRIzol.

The same data also went into a second study, on T cells in Graves' hyperthyroidism and ophthalmopathy.

Here the sequenced sample was peripheral blood mononuclear cells (PBMCs), taken at new diagnosis, from a patient treated with antithyroid drugs. These receptors originate from a woman in her 30s with Graves disease. Donor details come from another sample of the same person, matched by shared clones.

This clonotype was seen ten or more times. The V and J genes are TRBV24-1 and TRBJ1-2; D is ambiguous. Germline V gene lookup returns CDR1 KGHDR and CDR2 SFDVKD. V lost 4 bases, J lost 6 bases, and 11 bases lay in between. This CDR3 contains 13 residues. The CDR3 coding sequence is TGTGCCACCAGTGACAGGCGAACAAATGGCTACACCTTC. Its translation is CATSDRRTNGYTF.

The chain employs TRBV3-1 and TRBJ2-1, with D possibly matching TRBD2 (6 bases). This CDR3 is built from 16 residues. CDR1 is LGHDT and CDR2 is YNNKEL in the germline V gene (reference sequence). The ends were cut back, 0 bases at V and 5 bases at J, with 14 bases in the middle. The CDR3 loop is CASSQDLSGENNEQFF. In nucleotides, the CDR3 is TGTGCCAGCAGCCAAGACCTTAGCGGAGAAAACAATGAGCAGTTCTTC.

The table lists this clonotype with many counts. This chain's CDR3 is CSAIQAGGPRDDQYF. DNA of the CDR3: TGCAGTGCTATACAAGCGGGAGGGCCAAGAGATGATCAGTACTTC. The genes are TRBV20-1 and TRBJ2-4; 10 nucleotides agree with TRBD2. The CDR3 contains 15 residues. CDR1 and CDR2 from the germline V gene are DFQATT and SNEGSKA (reference sequence). V lost 4 bases to trimming and J lost 12 bases; unmatched junction nucleotides: 15.

The table lists this clonotype with many counts. This chain uses TRBV7-9 with TRBJ2-3, with 10 bases identical to TRBD2. Trimming at V came to 5 bases and at J to 2 bases, leaving 16 bases not matched to a gene. Germline V CDR1 and CDR2: SEHNR, FQNEAQ (reference sequence). CDR3 length: 19 residues. The CDR3 spells CASSEMGLASIYTTDTQYF. The CDR3 DNA reads as TGTGCCAGCAGCGAGATGGGACTAGCGTCTATTTATACCACAGATACGCAGTATTTT.

This clonotype was seen repeatedly, ten times or more. The chain recombines TRBV18 with TRBJ2-1, with 7 bases lining up with TRBD1. The germline V gene encodes CDR1 KGHSH and CDR2 LQKENI. V was clipped by 3 bases and J by 7 bases; unmatched bases: 6. This CDR3 has 14 amino acids. CDR3 bases: TGTGCCAGCTCACCTTCCGCGACAGGGAATGAGCAGTTCTTC. Protein product: CASSPSATGNEQFF.

This clonotype has just a few counts. This chain uses TRBV5-1 with TRBJ2-5; either TRBD1 or TRBD2 may supply D (6 bases each). Germline V CDR1 and CDR2: SGHRS, YFSETQ. Trimming stripped 0 bases from V and 4 bases from J, with 19 bases between. The CDR3 spans 17 residues. The CDR3 DNA reads TGCGCCAGCAGCTTGGAATGGGGGGCGGGGAGACCAGAGACCCAGTACTTC. It codes for CASSLEWGAGRPETQYF.

This clonotype occurred a few times. The chain links TRBV7-9 to TRBJ1-2, with D maybe TRBD1 (6 bases). This CDR3 region has 16 residues. Germline V gives CDR1 SEHNR, CDR2 FQNEAQ (reference sequence). Trimming left V 1 base short and J 13 bases short, with 25 bases between. The CDR3, as DNA: TGTGCCAGCAGCTTAGGAGTGGGACACCCGAGCGGTAGGAGCACCTTC. Protein: CASSLGVGHPSGRSTF.

This clonotype was observed a few times. The chain is built from TRBV20-1 and TRBJ2-3; TRBD1 might be the D (6 bases). CDR1 DFQATT and CDR2 SNEGSKA come from the germline V gene (reference sequence). Trimming took 5 bases from V and 2 from J, leaving 14 bases between them. This CDR3 has 14 amino acids. CDR3 nucleotides: TGCAGTGCTGTCCGACAGGCCCTCACAGATACGCAGTATTTT. This gives the protein CSAVRQALTDTQYF.

This clonotype was recorded many times. The J gene is TRBJ2-1, the V gene TRBV29-1, with 13 bases matching TRBD2. CDR1 SQVTM and CDR2 ANQGSEA come from the germline V gene. The CDR3 has 15 amino acids. Germline trimming cut 3 bases from V and 8 bases from J; bases unmatched to any gene: 7. CDR3 amino acids: CSVEGTSGVSDEQFF. The CDR3 region has the DNA TGCAGCGTTGAGGGGACTAGCGGGGTCAGCGATGAGCAGTTCTTC.

This clonotype has just a few counts. The rearrangement uses TRBV28 and TRBJ2-7, with 8 bases lining up with TRBD2. The CDR3 consists of 17 residues. With V trimmed by 5 bases and J by 4 bases, 16 bases remained unmatched. Germline values: CDR1 MDHEN, CDR2 SYDVKM. The CDR3 loop is CASSPWGGTSGSYEQYF. CDR3 DNA: TGTGCCAGCAGTCCCTGGGGGGGAACTAGCGGATCTTACGAGCAGTACTTC.

The genes are TRBV19 and TRBJ2-7; 7 positions agree with TRBD1. J gave up 0 bases and V 7 bases, and 6 bases lay outside the gene matches. In germline, CDR1 is LNHDA, CDR2 SQIVND (reference sequence). The CDR3 has 14 amino acids. CDR3 amino acids: CASTPTGNSYEQYF. The CDR3 bases are TGTGCCAGTACCCCGACAGGGAACTCCTACGAGCAGTACTTC.

This clonotype was found a few times. The CDR3 loop is CASSYSMGPGGGWYIQYF. In DNA, the CDR3 is TGTGCCAGCAGTTACTCGATGGGACCTGGAGGGGGGTGGTACATTCAGTACTTC. The chain is built from TRBV6-2 or TRBV6-3 and TRBJ2-4, with D perhaps matching TRBD1 or TRBD2 (6 bases each). CDR1 is MNHEY and CDR2 is SVGEGT in the germline V gene. V was trimmed by 0 bases and J by 8 bases, leaving 23 bases between them. The length of the CDR3 is 18 residues.

This clonotype was counted a few times. V is TRBV7-3 and J is TRBJ2-1, with 7 bases fitting TRBD2. This CDR3 spans 13 amino acids. Germline-derived CDR1 and CDR2 are SGHTA and FQGTGA. V shed 3 bases and J 6 bases; nucleotides not matched to a gene: 2. CDR3 in DNA: TGTGCCAGCAGCTTTGGCGGGAGCAATGAGCAGTTCTTC. This sequence encodes CASSFGGSNEQFF.

This clonotype was observed many times. J is TRBJ2-1 and V is TRBV20-1; D is undetermined. CDR1 and CDR2 (germline): DFQATT, SNEGSKA (reference sequence). V was trimmed by 4 bases and J by 0 bases, leaving 10 bases between them. The CDR3 extends over 14 amino acids. DNA for the CDR3: TGCAGTGCTATATATAGGAGCTCCTACAATGAGCAGTTCTTC. It specifies CSAIYRSSYNEQFF.

In its sample, this clonotype was seen many times. The chain joins TRBV7-8 to TRBJ1-1; D not certain. The V and J ends lost 1 base and 3 bases respectively, with 15 bases between them. The CDR3 consists of 16 residues. The V gene's germline CDR1 is SGHVS and CDR2 FQNEAQ. CDR3: CASSLGSRGRDTEAFF. The CDR3 DNA follows: TGTGCCAGCAGCTTAGGATCTCGGGGAAGGGACACTGAAGCTTTCTTT.